The clone carrying this TCR beta chain was found many times. Its matching antigen is unknown. Germline loops: CDR1 KGHDR, CDR2 SFDVKD. Trimming left V 1 base short and J 6 bases short, with 8 bases between. The CDR3 contains 13 residues. These data belong to a study of T cells in Graves' hyperthyroidism and ophthalmopathy. General study findings and limits: Ophthalmopathy could be told apart from stable hyperthyroidism with a 13 V-J model.

Researchers amplified the TCR beta CDR3 regions from RNA transcripts. Initially, a first-round RT-PCR of the TCR CDR3 employed the HTBI primer set. TCRdb re-analysed the multiplex PCR reads in MiXCR, keeping a single row per CDR3 protein. The data contain around 660,000 distinct CDR3 sequences, 45% of them seen just once; the ten biggest clones take up roughly 7.2%. The chain employs TRBV24-1 and TRBJ1-2; D not resolved. The sample taken for sequencing was peripheral blood or thyroid tissue (not recorded which). The TCR was taken from an adult man with Graves' disease, either hyperthyroidism or ophthalmopathy (not recorded which). The CDR3 is CATSDFTADGYTF. The CDR3 nucleotides are TGTGCCACCAGTGATTTTACCGCCGATGGCTACACCTTC.